These 5 T cell receptor beta chains share one sample of origin, sequenced in a study of CD8 T cells in ankylosing spondylitis. A single record per CDR3 protein comes from TCRdb applying MiXCR to the 5' RACE reads. The table has about 220,000 distinct CDR3 sequences, approximately 20% seen once. Regarding the study as a whole: What seemed typical of ankylosing spondylitis blood was a TCR beta motif built from eight highly homologous variants.

These receptors have no known antigen. The material sequenced was blood, either unsorted or a sorted T cell fraction (not recorded which). The receptor set was obtained from a male donor with ankylosing spondylitis.

The chain is built from TRBV12-3 or TRBV12-4 and TRBJ2-3; tentatively, D is TRBD1 (6 bases). There are 14 residues in the CDR3. Deletions cut 6 bases from V and 4 bases from J, with 14 bases between. The CDR3 DNA reads TGTGCCAGCAGCCCTTTTCAGGGGTCAGATACGCAGTATTTT. This translates into CASSPFQGSDTQYF.

The rearrangement joins TRBV4-1 to TRBJ1-5; D remains ambiguous. This CDR3 comprises 15 residues. Germline V gives CDR1 MGHRA, CDR2 YSYEKL. The V gene lost 0 bases and the J gene lost 4 bases, with 10 bases spanning the gap. In DNA form, the CDR3 reads TGCGCCAGCAGCCAAGAATGGCTGTTGAATCAGCCCCAGCATTTT. Translated, it gives CASSQEWLLNQPQHF.

This clonotype appeared a few times. The chain couples TRBV12-3 or TRBV12-4 to TRBJ2-1; D uncertain. V lost 8 bases and J lost 8, with 28 bases in between. This CDR3 is 17 amino acids long. The CDR3 spells CASLDRRGGGVVYEQFF. In nucleotides, the CDR3 is TGTGCCAGCTTGGATCGGAGAGGTGGTGGGGTGGTTTATGAGCAGTTCTTC.

This chain joins TRBV12-3 or TRBV12-4 and TRBJ2-5; D gene uncertain. The CDR3 is 15 amino acids. V was trimmed by 2 bases and J by 0 bases, leaving 10 bases between them. CDR3 sequence (DNA): TGTGCCAGCAGTTTATGGTCTGAGAACCAAGAGACCCAGTACTTC. This codes for CASSLWSENQETQYF.

This clonotype was observed a handful of times. This rearrangement joins TRBV10-3 to TRBJ2-3; D unclear. Trimming took 2 bases from V and 2 from J, leaving 8 bases between them. Looked up from germline, CDR1 is ENHRY and CDR2 is SYGVKD. CDR3 length: 14 amino acids. The CDR3 sequence: CAISEPPATDTQYF. The DNA of the CDR3 is TGTGCCATCAGTGAGCCCCCTGCCACAGATACGCAGTATTTT.